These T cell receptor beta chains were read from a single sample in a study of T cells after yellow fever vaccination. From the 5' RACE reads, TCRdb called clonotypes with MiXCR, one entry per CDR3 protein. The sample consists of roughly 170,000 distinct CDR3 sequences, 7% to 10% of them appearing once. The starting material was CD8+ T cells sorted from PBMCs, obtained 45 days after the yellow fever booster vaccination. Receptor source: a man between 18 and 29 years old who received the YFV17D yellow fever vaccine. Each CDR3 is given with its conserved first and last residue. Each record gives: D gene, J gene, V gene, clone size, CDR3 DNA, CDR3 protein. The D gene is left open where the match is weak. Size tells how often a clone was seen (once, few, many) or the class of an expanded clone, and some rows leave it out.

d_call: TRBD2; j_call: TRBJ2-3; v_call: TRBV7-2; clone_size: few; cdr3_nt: TGTGCCAGCAGCGCCACGGGGGGAGTCGCAGATACGCAGTATTTT; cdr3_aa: CASSATGGVADTQYF
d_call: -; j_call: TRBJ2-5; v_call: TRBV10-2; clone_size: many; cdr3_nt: TGCGCCAGCAGTGAGCCACTAGGCCTCCAAGAGACCCAGTACTTC; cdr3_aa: CASSEPLGLQETQYF
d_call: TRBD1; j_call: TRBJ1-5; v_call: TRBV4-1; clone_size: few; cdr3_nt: TGCGCCAGCAGCCCCCGGGACAGGGAGAATCAGCCCCAGCATTTT; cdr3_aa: CASSPRDRENQPQHF
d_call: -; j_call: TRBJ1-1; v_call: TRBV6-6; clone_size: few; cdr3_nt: TGTGCCAGCAGTTACCCGGGGGGGAAAATGAACACTGAAGCTTTCTTT; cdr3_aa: CASSYPGGKMNTEAFF
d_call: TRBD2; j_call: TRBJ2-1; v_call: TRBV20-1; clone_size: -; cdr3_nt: TGCAGTGCTAGAGTTCTAGCGGGGGGGCCCTATGACAATGAGCAGTTCTTC; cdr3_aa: CSARVLAGGPYDNEQFF
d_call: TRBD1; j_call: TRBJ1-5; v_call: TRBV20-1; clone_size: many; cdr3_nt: TGCAGTGCTAGAGATCCGACAGGGTGGGCTCAGCCCCAGCATTTT; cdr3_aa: CSARDPTGWAQPQHF
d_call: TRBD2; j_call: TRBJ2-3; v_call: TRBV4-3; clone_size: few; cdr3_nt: TGCGCCAGCAGCCCCCGAGCGGGGAGAATCACAGATACGCAGTATTTT; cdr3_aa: CASSPRAGRITDTQYF
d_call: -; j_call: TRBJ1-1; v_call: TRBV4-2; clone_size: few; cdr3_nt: TGTGCCAGCAGCCTAAGCGAGGAAGCGAATGAAGCTTTCTTT; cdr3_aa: CASSLSEEANEAFF
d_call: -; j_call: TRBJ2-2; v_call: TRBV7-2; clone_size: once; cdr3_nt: TGTGCCAGCAGCCTCCCCCAGGGGCAAAGCCGTCCTGGGGAGCTGTTTTTT; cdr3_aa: CASSLPQGQSRPGELFF
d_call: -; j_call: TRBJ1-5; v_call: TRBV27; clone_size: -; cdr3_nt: TGTGCCAGCAAACCCGTGGGGGTTTCGAATCAGCCCCAGCATTTT; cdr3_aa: CASKPVGVSNQPQHF
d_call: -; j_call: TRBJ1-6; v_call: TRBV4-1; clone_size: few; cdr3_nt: TGCGCCAGCAGCCACGCGGGCCAGGGAGACTCACCCCTCCACTTT; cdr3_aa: CASSHAGQGDSPLHF
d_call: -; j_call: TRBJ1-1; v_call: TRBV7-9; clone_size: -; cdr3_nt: TGTGCCAGCAGCTTAGCGCAAATAGGGCAGGCAATTGAAGCTTTCTTT; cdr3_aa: CASSLAQIGQAIEAFF
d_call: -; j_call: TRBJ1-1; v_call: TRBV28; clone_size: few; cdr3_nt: TGTGCCAGCACTATGGGGGCAGGGCGAACTGAAGCTTTCTTT; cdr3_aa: CASTMGAGRTEAFF
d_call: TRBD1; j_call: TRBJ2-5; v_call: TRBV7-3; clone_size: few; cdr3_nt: TGTGCCAGCAGCTTAAAGGGGGCCCAAGAGACCCAGTACTTC; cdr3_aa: CASSLKGAQETQYF
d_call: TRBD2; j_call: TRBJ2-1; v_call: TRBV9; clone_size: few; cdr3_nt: TGTGCCAGCACTCCCGCGGGGGGCTCCTACAATGAGCAGTTCTTC; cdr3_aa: CASTPAGGSYNEQFF
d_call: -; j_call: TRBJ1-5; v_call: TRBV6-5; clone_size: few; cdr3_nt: TGTGCCAGCAGTTACTCGACTACGCAGCCCCAGCATTTT; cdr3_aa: CASSYSTTQPQHF
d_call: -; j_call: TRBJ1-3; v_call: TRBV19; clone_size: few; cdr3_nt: TGTGCCAGTAGTACCCCCCTTACCGGGACAAGAGGAAACACCATATATTTT; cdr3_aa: CASSTPLTGTRGNTIYF
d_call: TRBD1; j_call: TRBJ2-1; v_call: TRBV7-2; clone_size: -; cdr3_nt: TGTGCCAGCAGCGCTCAGGGGGCAGGGTACAATGAGCAGTTCTTC; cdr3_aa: CASSAQGAGYNEQFF
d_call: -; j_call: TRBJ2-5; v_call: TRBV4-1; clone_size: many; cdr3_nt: TGCGCCAGCAGCCAAGATCTCGCCGGGGTTCCCGCGGAGACCCAGTACTTC; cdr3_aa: CASSQDLAGVPAETQYF
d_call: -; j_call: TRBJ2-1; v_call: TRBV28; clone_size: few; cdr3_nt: TGTGCCAGCAGGTCACGAGACTACAATGAGCAGTTCTTC; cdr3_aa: CASRSRDYNEQFF
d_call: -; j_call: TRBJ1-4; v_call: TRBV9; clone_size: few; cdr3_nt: TGTGCCAGCAGCTTAACCGGGAGTAATGAAAAACTGTTTTTT; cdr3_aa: CASSLTGSNEKLFF
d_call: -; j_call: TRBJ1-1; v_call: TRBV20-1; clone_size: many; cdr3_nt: TGCAGTGCTAGCCCGGAGAAAACTTTCTTT; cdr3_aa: CSASPEKTFF
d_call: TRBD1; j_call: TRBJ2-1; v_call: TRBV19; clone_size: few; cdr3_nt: TGTGCCAGTAGCCGACAGGGGGGACGGGAGCAGTTCTTC; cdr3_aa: CASSRQGGREQFF
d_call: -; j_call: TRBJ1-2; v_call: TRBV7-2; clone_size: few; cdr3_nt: TGTGCCAGCAGCTCCATTCCCAGGGGAAACTATGGCTACACCTTC; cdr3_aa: CASSSIPRGNYGYTF
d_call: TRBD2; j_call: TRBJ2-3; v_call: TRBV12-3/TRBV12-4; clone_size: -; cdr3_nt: TGTGCCAGCAGTATACCCCTCGGGGCTAGCGGGGGGCATAACGGGAACACAGATACGCAGTATTTT; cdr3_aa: CASSIPLGASGGHNGNTDTQYF